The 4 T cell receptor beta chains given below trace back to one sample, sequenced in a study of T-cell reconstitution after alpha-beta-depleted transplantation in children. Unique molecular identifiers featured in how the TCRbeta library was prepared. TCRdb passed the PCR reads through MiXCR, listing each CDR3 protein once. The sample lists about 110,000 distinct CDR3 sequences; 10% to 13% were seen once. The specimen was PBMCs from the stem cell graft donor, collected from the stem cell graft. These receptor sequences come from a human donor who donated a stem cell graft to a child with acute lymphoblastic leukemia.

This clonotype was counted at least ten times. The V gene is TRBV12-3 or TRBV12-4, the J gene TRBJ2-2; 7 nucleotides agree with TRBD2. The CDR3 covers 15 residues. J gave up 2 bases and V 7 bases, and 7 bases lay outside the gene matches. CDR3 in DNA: TGTGCCAGCACTCCCCCGGGAGGAAACACCGGGGAGCTGTTTTTT. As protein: CASTPPGGNTGELFF.

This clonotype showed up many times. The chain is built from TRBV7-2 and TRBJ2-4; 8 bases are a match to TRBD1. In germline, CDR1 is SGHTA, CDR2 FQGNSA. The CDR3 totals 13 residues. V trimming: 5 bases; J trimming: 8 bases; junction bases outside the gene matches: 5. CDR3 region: CASSPQGGDIQYF. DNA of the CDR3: TGTGCCAGCAGCCCACAGGGGGGAGACATTCAGTACTTC.

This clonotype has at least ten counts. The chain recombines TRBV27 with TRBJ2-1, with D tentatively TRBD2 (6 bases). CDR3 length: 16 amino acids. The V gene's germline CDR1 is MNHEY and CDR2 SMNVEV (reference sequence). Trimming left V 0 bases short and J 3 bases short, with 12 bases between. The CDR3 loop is CASSLSTGGDYNEQFF. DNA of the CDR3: TGTGCCAGCAGTTTATCAACGGGCGGGGACTACAATGAGCAGTTCTTC.

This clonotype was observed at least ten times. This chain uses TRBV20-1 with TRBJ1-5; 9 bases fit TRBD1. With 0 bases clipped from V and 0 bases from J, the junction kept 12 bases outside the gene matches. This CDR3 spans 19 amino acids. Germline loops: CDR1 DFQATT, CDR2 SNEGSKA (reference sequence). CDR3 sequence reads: CSAREPAGQGFASNQPQHF. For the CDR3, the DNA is TGCAGTGCTAGAGAACCTGCGGGACAGGGATTCGCTAGCAATCAGCCCCAGCATTTT.